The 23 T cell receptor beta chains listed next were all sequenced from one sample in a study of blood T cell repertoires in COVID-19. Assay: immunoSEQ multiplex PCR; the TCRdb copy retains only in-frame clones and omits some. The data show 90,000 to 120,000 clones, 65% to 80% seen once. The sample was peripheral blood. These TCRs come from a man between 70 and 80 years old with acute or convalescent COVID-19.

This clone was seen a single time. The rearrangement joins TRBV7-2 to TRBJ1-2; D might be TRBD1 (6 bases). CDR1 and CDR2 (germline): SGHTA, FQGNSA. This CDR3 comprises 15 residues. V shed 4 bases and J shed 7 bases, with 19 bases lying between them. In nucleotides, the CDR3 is TGTGCCAGCAGCTCCCCCTCGATGACGACAGGTGGCTACACCTTC. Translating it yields CASSSPSMTTGGYTF.

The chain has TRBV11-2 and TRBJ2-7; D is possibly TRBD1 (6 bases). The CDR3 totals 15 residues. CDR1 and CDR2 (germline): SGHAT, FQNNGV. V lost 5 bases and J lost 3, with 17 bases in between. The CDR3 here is CASSHDRQIHYEQYF. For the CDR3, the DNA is TGTGCCAGCAGCCACGACAGGCAAATACACTACGAGCAGTACTTC.

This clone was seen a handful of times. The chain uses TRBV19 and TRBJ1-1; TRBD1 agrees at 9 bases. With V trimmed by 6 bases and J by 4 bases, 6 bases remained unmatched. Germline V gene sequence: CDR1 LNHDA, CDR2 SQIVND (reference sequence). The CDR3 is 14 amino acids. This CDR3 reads CASRGTGLGTEAFF. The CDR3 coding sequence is TGTGCCAGTAGAGGGACAGGGTTAGGCACTGAAGCTTTCTTT.

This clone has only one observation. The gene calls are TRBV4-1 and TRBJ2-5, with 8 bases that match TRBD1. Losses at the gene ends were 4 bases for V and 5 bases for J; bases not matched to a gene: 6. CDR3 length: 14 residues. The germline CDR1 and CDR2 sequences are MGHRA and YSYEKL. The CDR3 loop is CASSLDRGSETQYF. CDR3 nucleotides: TGCGCCAGCAGCCTAGACAGGGGTTCGGAGACCCAGTACTTC.

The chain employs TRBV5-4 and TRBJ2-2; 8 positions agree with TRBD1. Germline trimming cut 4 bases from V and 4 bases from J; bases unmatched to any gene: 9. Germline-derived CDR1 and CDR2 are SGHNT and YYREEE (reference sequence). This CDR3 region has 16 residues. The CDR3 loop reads CASSPGQGSVTGELFF. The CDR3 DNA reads TGTGCCAGCAGCCCCGGACAGGGCTCGGTCACCGGGGAGCTGTTTTTT.

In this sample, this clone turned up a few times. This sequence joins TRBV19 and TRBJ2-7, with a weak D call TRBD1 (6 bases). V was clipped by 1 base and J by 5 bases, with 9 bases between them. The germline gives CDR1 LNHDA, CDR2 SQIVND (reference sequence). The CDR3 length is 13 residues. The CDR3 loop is CASSIGGGNEQYF. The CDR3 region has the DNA TGTGCCAGTAGTATAGGAGGGGGTAACGAGCAGTACTTC.

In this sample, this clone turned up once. CDR3 in amino acids: CASSVVAQGNEQFF. The CDR3, as DNA: TGTGCCAGCAGCGTAGTAGCACAGGGGAATGAGCAGTTCTTC. The chain employs TRBV9 and TRBJ2-1, with 7 bases lining up with TRBD1. The CDR3 is 14 residues long. The germline CDR1 and CDR2 sequences are SGDLS and YYNGEE. The V and J ends lost 0 bases and 7 bases, in that order; junction bases with no gene match: 4. The variable domain in full, with the rest retrieved from reference TRBV9 and TRBJ2-1, is DSGVTQTPKHLITATGQRVTLRCSPRSGDLSVYWYQQSLDQGLQFLIQYYNGEERAKGNILERFSAQQFPDLHSELNLSSLELGDSALYFCASSVVAQGNEQFFGPGTRLTVL.

The CDR3 region has the DNA TGTGCCAGCAGCGCACCGACGCAGGGGGCTTATGGCTACACCTTC. It specifies CASSAPTQGAYGYTF. The genes are TRBV9 and TRBJ1-2; 8 bases agree with TRBD1. CDR1 SGDLS and CDR2 YYNGEE come from the germline V gene. Trimming at V came to 3 bases and at J to 5 bases, leaving 9 bases not matched to a gene. This CDR3 is 15 amino acids long. Full variable domain (outside the CDR3, taken from reference TRBV9 and TRBJ1-2): DSGVTQTPKHLITATGQRVTLRCSPRSGDLSVYWYQQSLDQGLQFLIQYYNGEERAKGNILERFSAQQFPDLHSELNLSSLELGDSALYFCASSAPTQGAYGYTFGSGTRLTVV.

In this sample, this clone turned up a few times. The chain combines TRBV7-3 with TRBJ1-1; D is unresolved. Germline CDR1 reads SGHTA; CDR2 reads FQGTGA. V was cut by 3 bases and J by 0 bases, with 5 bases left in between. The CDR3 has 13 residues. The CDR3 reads CASSLDLNTEAFF. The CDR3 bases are TGTGCCAGCAGCTTGGACTTGAACACTGAAGCTTTCTTT.

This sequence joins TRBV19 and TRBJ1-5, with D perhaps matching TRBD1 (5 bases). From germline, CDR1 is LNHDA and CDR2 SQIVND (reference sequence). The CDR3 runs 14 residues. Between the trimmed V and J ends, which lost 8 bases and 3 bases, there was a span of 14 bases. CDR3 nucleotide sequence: TGTGCCAGTTCGTCAGGGTTGGTCAATCAGCCCCAGCATTTT. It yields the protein CASSSGLVNQPQHF. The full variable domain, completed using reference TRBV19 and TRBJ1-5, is DGGITQSPKYLFRKEGQNVTLSCEQNLNHDAMYWYRQDPGQGLRLIYYSQIVNDFQKGDIAEGYSVSREKKESFPLTVTSAQKNPTAFYLCASSSGLVNQPQHFGDGTRLSIL.

The DNA for the CDR3 is TGTGCCAGCAGCGACCCTCCGGGACAGCTAAGGGAGAACACCATATATTTT. It translates to CASSDPPGQLRENTIYF. The rearrangement uses TRBV9 and TRBJ1-3; 7 nucleotides line up with TRBD1. In germline, CDR1 is SGDLS, CDR2 YYNGEE. Germline trimming cut 3 bases from V and 7 bases from J; bases unmatched to any gene: 16. This CDR3 comprises 17 residues.

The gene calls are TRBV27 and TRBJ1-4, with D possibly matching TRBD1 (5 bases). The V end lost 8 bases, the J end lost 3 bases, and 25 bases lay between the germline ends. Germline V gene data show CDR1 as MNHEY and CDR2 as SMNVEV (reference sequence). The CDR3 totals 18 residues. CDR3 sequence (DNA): TGTGCCAGCGGAACCCCCCCACTGGCGGGGCGGGCTAATGAAAAACTGTTTTTT. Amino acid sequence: CASGTPPLAGRANEKLFF.

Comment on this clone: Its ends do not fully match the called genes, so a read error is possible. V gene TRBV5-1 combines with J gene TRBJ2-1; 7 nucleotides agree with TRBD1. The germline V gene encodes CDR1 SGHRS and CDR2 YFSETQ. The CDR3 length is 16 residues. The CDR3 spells CASSLGTGTAYNGQFF. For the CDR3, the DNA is TGCGCCAGCAGCTTGGGGACCGGGACAGCGTACAATGGGCAGTTCTTC.

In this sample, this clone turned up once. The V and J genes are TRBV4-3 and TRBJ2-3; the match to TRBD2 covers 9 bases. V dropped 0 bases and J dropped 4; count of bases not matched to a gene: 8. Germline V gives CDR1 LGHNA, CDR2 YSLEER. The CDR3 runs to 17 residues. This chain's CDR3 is CASSQDGVIAGADTQYF. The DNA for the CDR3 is TGCGCCAGCAGCCAAGATGGGGTCATAGCGGGGGCAGATACGCAGTATTTT.

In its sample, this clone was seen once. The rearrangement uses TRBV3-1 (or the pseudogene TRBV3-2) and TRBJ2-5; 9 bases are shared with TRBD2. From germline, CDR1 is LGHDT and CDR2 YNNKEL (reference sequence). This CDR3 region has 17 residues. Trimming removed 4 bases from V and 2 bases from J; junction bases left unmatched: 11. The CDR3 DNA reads TGTGCCAGCAGCCCTTTTTGGGGGCGGGGGGGGCAAGAGACCCAGTACTTC. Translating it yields CASSPFWGRGGQETQYF.

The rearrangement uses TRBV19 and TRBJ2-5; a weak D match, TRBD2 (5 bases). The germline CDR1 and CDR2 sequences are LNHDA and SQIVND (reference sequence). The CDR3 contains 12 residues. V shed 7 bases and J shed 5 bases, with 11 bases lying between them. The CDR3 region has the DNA TGTGCCAGTACCTCTCCGGGGGAGACCCAGTACTTC. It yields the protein CASTSPGETQYF. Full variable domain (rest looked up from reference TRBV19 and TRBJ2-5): DGGITQSPKYLFRKEGQNVTLSCEQNLNHDAMYWYRQDPGQGLRLIYYSQIVNDFQKGDIAEGYSVSREKKESFPLTVTSAQKNPTAFYLCASTSPGETQYFGPGTRLLVL.

The DNA for the CDR3 is TGCGCCAGCAGCCCGACAGTCACCGGGGAGCTGTTTTTT. It is translated as CASSPTVTGELFF. This rearrangement joins TRBV5-1 to TRBJ2-2; tentatively, D is TRBD1 (5 bases). V shed 4 bases and J shed 4 bases, with 8 bases lying between them. The germline V gene encodes CDR1 SGHRS and CDR2 YFSETQ. This CDR3 is built from 13 residues.

CDR3 in amino acids: CASPLALKYEVEQFF. CDR3 bases: TGTGCCAGCCCTCTGGCACTTAAGTATGAGGTGGAGCAGTTCTTC. The V gene is TRBV11-3, the J gene TRBJ2-1; D call uncertain. Germline CDR1 is SGHNT and CDR2 is YENEEA. This CDR3 contains 15 residues. The V and J ends lost 8 bases and 10 bases respectively, with 24 bases between them. The variable domain in full, with the rest retrieved from reference TRBV11-3 and TRBJ2-1, is EAGVVQSPRYKIIEKKQPVAFWCNPISGHNTLYWYLQNLGQGPELLIRYENEEAVDDSQLPKDRFSAERLKGVDSTLKIQPAELGDSAVYLCASPLALKYEVEQFFGPGTRLTVL.

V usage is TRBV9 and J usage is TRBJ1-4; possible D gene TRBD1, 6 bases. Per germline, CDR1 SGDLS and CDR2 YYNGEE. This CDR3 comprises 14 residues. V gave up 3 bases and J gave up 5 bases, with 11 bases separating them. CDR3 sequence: CASSAGQLNEKLFF. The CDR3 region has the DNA TGTGCCAGCAGCGCGGGACAACTAAATGAAAAACTGTTTTTT.

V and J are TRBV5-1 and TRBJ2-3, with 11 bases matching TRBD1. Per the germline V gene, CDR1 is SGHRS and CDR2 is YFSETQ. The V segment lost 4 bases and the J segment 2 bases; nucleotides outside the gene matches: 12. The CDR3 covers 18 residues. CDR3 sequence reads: CASSRTGTGGAPTDTQYF. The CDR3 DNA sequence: TGCGCCAGCAGCCGAACCGGGACAGGGGGAGCCCCCACAGATACGCAGTATTTT. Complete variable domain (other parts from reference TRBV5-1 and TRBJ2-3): KAGVTQTPRYLIKTRGQQVTLSCSPISGHRSVSWYQQTPGQGLQFLFEYFSETQRNKGNFPGRFSGRQFSNSRSEMNVSTLELGDSALYLCASSRTGTGGAPTDTQYFGPGTRLTVL.

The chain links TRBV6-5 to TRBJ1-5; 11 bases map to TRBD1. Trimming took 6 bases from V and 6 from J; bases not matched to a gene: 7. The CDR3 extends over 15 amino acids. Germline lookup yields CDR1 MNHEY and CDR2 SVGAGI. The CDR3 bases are TGTGCCAGCAGCCTGGACAGGGGGCAAGTTCAGCCCCAGCATTTT. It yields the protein CASSLDRGQVQPQHF.

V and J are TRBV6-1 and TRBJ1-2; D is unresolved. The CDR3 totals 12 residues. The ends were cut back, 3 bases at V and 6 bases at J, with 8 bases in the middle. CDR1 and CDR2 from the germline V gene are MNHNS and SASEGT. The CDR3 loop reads CASSETPDGYTF. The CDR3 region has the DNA TGTGCCAGCAGTGAGACACCGGATGGCTACACCTTC.

The CDR3 bases are TGTGCCAGCAGACCCGGACAGTATGGCTACACCTTC. The encoded protein is CASRPGQYGYTF. The rearrangement uses TRBV11-2 and TRBJ1-2; weak D call: TRBD1 (6 bases). The CDR3 sequence is 12 residues long. Germline CDR1 is SGHAT and CDR2 is FQNNGV. V lost 6 bases to trimming and J lost 5 bases, with 10 bases between them. Filled out from reference TRBV11-2 and TRBJ1-2, the complete variable domain reads EAGVAQSPRYKIIEKRQSVAFWCNPISGHATLYWYQQILGQGPKLLIQFQNNGVVDDSQLPKDRFSAERLKGVDSTLKIQPAKLEDSAVYLCASRPGQYGYTFGSGTRLTVV.